A selection of T cell receptor beta chains follows, all from one sample in a study of OX40 agonist ivuxolimab in advanced cancers. Data came from immunoSEQ multiplex PCR; TCRdb stores just in-frame clones and leaves some out. The sample shows about 79,000 clones, about nine tenths of them seen only once. Sequencing was performed on CD4+ or CD8+ T cells sorted from blood, taken in a trial of the OX40 agonist ivuxolimab. These TCRs come from an adult with an advanced solid tumor such as melanoma, head and neck, liver or kidney cancer. Both conserved end residues are part of each CDR3. A D gene is named only where the DNA matches it firmly. For some rows the clone size is stated as once, few or many, or as a class when expanded; others skip it.

J: TRBJ2-7; size: once; length: 15; V: TRBV4-3; D: TRBD2; DNA: TGCGCCAGCAGCCGGGGTCGGACGGGAGGCTACGAGCAGTACTTC; CDR3: CASSRGRTGGYEQYF
J: TRBJ1-2; size: NA; length: 17; V: TRBV19; D: TRBD1; DNA: TGTGCCAGTAGTCCCCCCCGGGACAGGGGGTTTAACTATGGCTACACCTTC; CDR3: CASSPPRDRGFNYGYTF
J: TRBJ2-3; size: NA; length: 16; V: TRBV28; D: TRBD1; DNA: TGTGCCAGCAGCCCAAGAGGGGACAGAGGACGAGATACGCAGTATTTT; CDR3: CASSPRGDRGRDTQYF
J: TRBJ2-7; size: NA; length: 16; V: TRBV28; D: TRBD2; DNA: TGTGCCAGCAGTTTCCAACTAGCGGGAGGCCCCTACGAGCAGTACTTC; CDR3: CASSFQLAGGPYEQYF
J: TRBJ1-1; size: NA; length: 13; V: TRBV7-2; D: NA; DNA: TGTGCCGGCAGCTTAGTTCCAGGGACCGAAGCTTTCTTT; CDR3: CAGSLVPGTEAFF
J: TRBJ1-6; size: NA; length: 14; V: TRBV7-2; D: TRBD1; DNA: TGTGCCAGCAGCTCAGACAGGGGAGCCTCACCCCTCCACTTT; CDR3: CASSSDRGASPLHF
J: TRBJ2-2; size: once; length: 18; V: TRBV18; D: TRBD1; DNA: TGTGCCAGCTCACCAAATACTGGGACAGGGGGCATCTCCGGGGAGCTGTTTTTT; CDR3: CASSPNTGTGGISGELFF
J: TRBJ1-3; size: NA; length: 13; V: TRBV19; D: NA; DNA: TGTTTTTTAGGCGGGGGCGAGGGAAACACCATATATTTT; CDR3: CFLGGGEGNTIYF
J: TRBJ2-7; size: NA; length: 16; V: TRBV9; D: NA; DNA: TGTGCCAGCAGCGTAGGGGGAGGAGCGGTCTCCTACGAGCAGTACTTC; CDR3: CASSVGGGAVSYEQYF
J: TRBJ2-7; size: NA; length: 15; V: TRBV7-2; D: TRBD1; DNA: TGTGCCAGCAGCAAGGACAGGGGCGTATACTACGAGCAGTACTTC; CDR3: CASSKDRGVYYEQYF
J: TRBJ2-1; size: NA; length: 15; V: TRBV11-3; D: NA; DNA: TGTGCCAGCAGCGGCCGGGGGTCGTCCTACAATGAGCAGTTCTTC; CDR3: CASSGRGSSYNEQFF
J: TRBJ2-5; size: NA; length: 12; V: TRBV6-5; D: NA; DNA: TGTGCCAGCAGGGGGCCGCAAGAGACCCAGTACTTC; CDR3: CASRGPQETQYF
J: TRBJ1-1; size: once; length: 17; V: TRBV14; D: NA; DNA: TGTGCCAGCAGCCAAGATAAAGGGTTGGAGGCCAACACTGAAGCTTTCTTT; CDR3: CASSQDKGLEANTEAFF
J: TRBJ2-3; size: NA; length: 16; V: TRBV6-5; D: TRBD2; DNA: TGTGCCAGCAGTTTCGAACTAGCGGGAGGTTTATATACGCAGTATTTT; CDR3: CASSFELAGGLYTQYF
J: TRBJ2-5; size: NA; length: 16; V: TRBV7-2; D: TRBD2; DNA: TGTGCCAGCAGCTTAACCCCCGCGGGAGGCCGGGAGACCCAGTACTTC; CDR3: CASSLTPAGGRETQYF